This T cell receptor beta chain was identified in a study of Ad26.COV2.S vaccination and SARS-CoV-2 variants. Findings of the study overall: TCR breadth and depth estimates may have understated total T cell responses. Vaccine and placebo recipients had similar non-spike TCR breadth.

Remarks on this clone: Its target is not known.

Indicated treatment: some 19 received Ad26.COV2.S at low or high dose, single or two shots; 5 received placebo; per-sample allocation not given. The study sampled participants on day 63 after the first vaccine or placebo injection. Assay used: immunoSEQ multiplex PCR; TCRdb lists only in-frame clones, some missing. The sample shows hundreds of thousands of clones, about 85% of them seen only once. This CDR3 is built from 14 residues. The germline V and J ends were trimmed by 6 bases and 0 bases, with 11 bases remaining between them. CDR1 and CDR2 (germline): LGHNA, YSLEER. The chain joins TRBV4-3 to TRBJ1-1; tentative D call: TRBD1 (5 bases). The sequence came from a person between 18 and 60 years old who received the Ad26.COV2.S COVID-19 vaccine or a placebo. The source material was peripheral blood, sampled in a trial of Ad26.COV2.S vaccine versus placebo. This chain's CDR3 is CASRKTDLNTEAFF. Here the CDR3 DNA reads TGCGCCAGCAGGAAGACAGATCTGAACACTGAAGCTTTCTTT.